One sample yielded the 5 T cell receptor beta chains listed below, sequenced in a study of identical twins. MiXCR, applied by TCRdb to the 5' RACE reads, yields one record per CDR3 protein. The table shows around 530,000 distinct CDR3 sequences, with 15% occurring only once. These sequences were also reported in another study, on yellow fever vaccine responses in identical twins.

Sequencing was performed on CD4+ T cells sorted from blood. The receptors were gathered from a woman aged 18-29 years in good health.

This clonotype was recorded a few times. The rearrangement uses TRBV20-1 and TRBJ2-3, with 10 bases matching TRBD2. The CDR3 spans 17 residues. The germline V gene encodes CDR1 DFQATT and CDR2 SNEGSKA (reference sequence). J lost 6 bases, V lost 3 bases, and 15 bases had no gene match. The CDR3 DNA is TGCAGTGCTAGTTGTAGACCCGGGACTAGCGTCCACGATACGCAGTATTTT. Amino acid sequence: CSASCRPGTSVHDTQYF.

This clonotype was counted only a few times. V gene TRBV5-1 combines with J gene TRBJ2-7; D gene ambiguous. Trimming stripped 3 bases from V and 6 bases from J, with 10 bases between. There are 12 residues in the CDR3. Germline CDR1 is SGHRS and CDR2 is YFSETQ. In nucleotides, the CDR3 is TGCGCCAGCAGCTCCAACATGGGCGAGCAGTACTTC. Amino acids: CASSSNMGEQYF.

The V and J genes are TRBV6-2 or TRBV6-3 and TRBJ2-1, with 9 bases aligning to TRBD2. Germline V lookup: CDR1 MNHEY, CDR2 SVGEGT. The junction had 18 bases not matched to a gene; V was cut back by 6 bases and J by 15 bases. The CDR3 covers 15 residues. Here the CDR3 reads CASSDFKERGALRFF. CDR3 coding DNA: TGTGCCAGCAGCGACTTCAAAGAGCGGGGGGCCTTGCGGTTCTTC.

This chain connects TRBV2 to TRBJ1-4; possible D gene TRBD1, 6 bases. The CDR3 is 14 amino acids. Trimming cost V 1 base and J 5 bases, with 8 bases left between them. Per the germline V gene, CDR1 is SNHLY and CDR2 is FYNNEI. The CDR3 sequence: CASSEGQGNEKLFF. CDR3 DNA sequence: TGTGCCAGCAGTGAAGGGCAGGGGAATGAAAAACTGTTTTTT.

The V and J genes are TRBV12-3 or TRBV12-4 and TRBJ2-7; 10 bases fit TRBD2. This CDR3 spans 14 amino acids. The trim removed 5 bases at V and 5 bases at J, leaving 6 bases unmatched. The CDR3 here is CASSPSGSVNEQYF. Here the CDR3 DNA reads TGTGCCAGCAGTCCTAGCGGGAGTGTAAACGAGCAGTACTTC.